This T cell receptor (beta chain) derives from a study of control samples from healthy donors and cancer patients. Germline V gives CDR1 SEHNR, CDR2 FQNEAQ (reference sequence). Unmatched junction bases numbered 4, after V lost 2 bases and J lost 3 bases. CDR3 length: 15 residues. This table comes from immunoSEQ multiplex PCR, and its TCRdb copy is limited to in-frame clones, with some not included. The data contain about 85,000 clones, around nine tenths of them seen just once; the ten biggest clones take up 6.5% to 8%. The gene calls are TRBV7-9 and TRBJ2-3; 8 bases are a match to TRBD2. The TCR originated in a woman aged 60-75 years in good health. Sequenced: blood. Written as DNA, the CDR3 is TGTGCCAGCAGCTTAACGGGAGGGGCGACAGATACGCAGTATTTT. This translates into CASSLTGGATDTQYF.